This T cell receptor beta chain stems from a study of blood T cell repertoires in COVID-19. V lost 3 bases to trimming and J lost 4 bases, with 12 bases between them. CDR1 and CDR2 (germline): GTSNPN, SVGIG (reference sequence). The CDR3 has 13 amino acids. Some clones are missing from TCRdb's copy, which holds only in-frame ones; the method was immunoSEQ multiplex PCR. The table records about 220,000 clones, under 90% of them present only once. Sequencing was carried out using PBMCs or T cells enriched from blood (not recorded which). This rearrangement joins TRBV30 to TRBJ2-5; D is perhaps TRBD2 (7 bases). This TCR derives from a woman aged 40 to 55 who had been exposed to COVID-19. The CDR3 is CAWRVGGAETQYF. The CDR3 DNA follows: TGTGCCTGGAGGGTGGGGGGGGCAGAGACCCAGTACTTC.